Below, 26 T cell receptor beta chains from the same sample are listed, as sequenced in a study of T-cell memory formation after mild COVID-19. Via MiXCR, TCRdb re-called the 5' RACE reads, giving one row per CDR3 protein. The table includes 120,000 to 150,000 distinct CDR3 sequences, about 6.1% detected once. The sample taken for sequencing was PBMCs or a T cell subset sorted from them (not recorded which). The receptor set was obtained from an adult woman who had mild COVID-19 (a few samples of this study predate the infection). Cell type and time point are not known.

This clonotype came up many times. J is TRBJ1-6 and V is TRBV7-2; D call uncertain. This CDR3 is 15 amino acids long. V lost 4 bases and J 8 bases, leaving 15 bases between the germline ends. The germline V gene has CDR1 SGHTA and CDR2 FQGNSA. In nucleotides, the CDR3 is TGTGCCAGCAGCTCACGCGACAATAAGGATTCACCCCTCCACTTT. Translation: CASSSRDNKDSPLHF.

This clonotype was recorded at least ten times. This chain uses TRBV18 with TRBJ2-7; D is unclear. V was clipped by 8 bases and J by 1 base, with 15 bases between them. Germline V gives CDR1 KGHSH, CDR2 LQKENI. This CDR3 is 14 amino acids long. In DNA, the CDR3 is TGTGCCAGCCGCCAGACGGGCGAGTCCTACGAGCAGTACTTC. Translating it yields CASRQTGESYEQYF.

This clonotype was counted many times. The chain joins TRBV5-1 to TRBJ1-6; 7 positions agree with TRBD1. The germline V gene encodes CDR1 SGHRS and CDR2 YFSETQ. This CDR3 has 14 residues. After removal of 3 bases from V and 8 bases from J, the junction contained 5 bases not matched to a gene. The CDR3 loop is CASSSGTDYSPLHF. The CDR3 DNA sequence: TGCGCCAGCAGCTCCGGGACAGATTATTCACCCCTCCACTTT.

This clonotype was detected many times. The rearrangement uses TRBV7-2 and TRBJ2-2; D is ambiguous. CDR3 length: 14 amino acids. Germline V gene sequence: CDR1 SGHTA, CDR2 FQGNSA. V was trimmed by 7 bases and J by 3 bases, leaving 12 bases between them. The CDR3, as DNA: TGTGCCAGCACCCCTCTCACCCACACCGGGGAGCTGTTTTTT. This sequence encodes CASTPLTHTGELFF.

Note on this clonotype: A much larger clone lies a single base off, so this may be a read error. The J gene is TRBJ2-7, the V gene TRBV4-2, with 12 bases matching TRBD2. The CDR3 is 17 residues long. Germline V gene data show CDR1 as LGHNA and CDR2 as YNFKEQ. J lost 2 bases, V lost 1 base, and 6 bases had no gene match. The CDR3 DNA is TGTGCCAGCAGCCAAGGGGTGACTAGCGGGAGACCCTACGAGCAGTACTTC. The encoded protein is CASSQGVTSGRPYEQYF.

The sample holds many counts of this clonotype. Here the CDR3 DNA reads TGTGCCAGCATAATAGGGGTCGCCGGGGAGCTGTTTTTT. Translation: CASIIGVAGELFF. This chain uses TRBV12-3 or TRBV12-4 with TRBJ2-2; a possible D gene is TRBD1 (5 bases). Trimming shortened V by 7 bases and J by 6 bases, and 12 bases separated the two germline ends. This CDR3 is 13 amino acids long.

In its sample, this clonotype was seen many times. The chain recombines TRBV30 with TRBJ2-1; 12 positions agree with TRBD2. CDR1 is GTSNPN, CDR2 SVGIG, per germline (reference sequence). Unmatched junction bases numbered 7, after V lost 8 bases and J lost 8 bases. The CDR3 extends over 13 amino acids. The CDR3 sequence is CARSSGGVYEQFF. The CDR3 DNA follows: TGTGCCCGATCTAGCGGGGGGGTTTATGAGCAGTTCTTC.

This chain joins TRBV5-5 and TRBJ2-3; TRBD1 might be the D (5 bases). This CDR3 contains 14 residues. The germline gives CDR1 SGHKS, CDR2 YYEKEE (reference sequence). V lost 6 bases to trimming and J lost 5 bases, with 16 bases between them. Here the CDR3 DNA reads TGTGCCAGCACCCCGCAGGGAATTGAAGATACGCAGTATTTT. As protein: CASTPQGIEDTQYF.

This clonotype was seen at least ten times. The CDR3 DNA reads as TGCAGTGCTAGAGATGGGCGGGGAGCCTACGAGCAGTACTTC. Translated, it gives CSARDGRGAYEQYF. The chain carries TRBV20-1 and TRBJ2-7, with D maybe TRBD2 (6 bases). The CDR3 loop spans 14 amino acids. CDR1 is DFQATT, CDR2 SNEGSKA, per germline (reference sequence). V gave up 0 bases and J gave up 2 bases, with 11 bases separating them.

This clonotype has ten or more counts. The V gene is TRBV3-1, the J gene TRBJ1-5; D is unclear. V was cut by 5 bases and J by 2 bases, with 13 bases left in between. Germline V CDR1 and CDR2: LGHDT, YNNKEL (reference sequence). The CDR3 covers 15 residues. DNA of the CDR3: TGTGCCAGCAGCTTCACCATGAACGGCAATCAGCCCCAGCATTTT. It codes for CASSFTMNGNQPQHF.

The chain combines TRBV24-1 with TRBJ2-2; 8 positions agree with TRBD2. The CDR3 is 18 residues long. V lost 4 bases and J lost 5; bases outside the gene matches: 14. Germline-derived CDR1 and CDR2 are KGHDR and SFDVKD. CDR3 loop: CATSDPSGSGSVTGELFF. CDR3 bases: TGTGCCACCAGTGACCCATCCGGGAGCGGGAGCGTTACCGGGGAGCTGTTTTTT.

This clonotype was counted many times. This chain joins TRBV2 and TRBJ2-4; a weak D match, TRBD1 (7 bases). Trimming took off 10 bases at V and 8 bases at J, with 21 bases between the two ends. The CDR3 has 14 residues. CDR1 is SNHLY and CDR2 is FYNNEI in the germline V gene. The CDR3 loop reads CATRGDSNVDIQYF. CDR3 coding DNA: TGTGCCACCAGGGGGGACTCCAACGTCGACATTCAGTACTTC.

In DNA form, the CDR3 reads TGTGCCAGCAGTCTGGACAGGGGACCAACTAATGAAAAACTGTTTTTT. Its protein product is CASSLDRGPTNEKLFF. The chain carries TRBV2 and TRBJ1-4, with TRBD1 matching 9 bases. Trimming cost V 5 bases and J 0 bases; bases outside gene matches: 4. Germline V CDR1 and CDR2: SNHLY, FYNNEI. The CDR3 is 16 amino acids.

In its sample, this clonotype was seen a few times. V is TRBV30 and J is TRBJ1-1, with no clear D. The CDR3 spans 13 residues. The V end lost 1 base, the J end lost 6 bases, and 12 bases lay between the germline ends. From germline, CDR1 is GTSNPN and CDR2 SVGIG (reference sequence). The CDR3 spells CAWSEDWTPEAFF. The CDR3 coding sequence is TGTGCCTGGAGTGAGGACTGGACCCCTGAAGCTTTCTTT.

The chain is built from TRBV9 and TRBJ2-2; D is perhaps TRBD2 (5 bases). The V end lost 0 bases, the J end lost 5 bases, and 11 bases lay between the germline ends. The V gene's germline CDR1 is SGDLS and CDR2 YYNGEE. The CDR3 consists of 15 residues. The CDR3 here is CASSVGPTGTGELFF. DNA for the CDR3: TGTGCCAGCAGCGTAGGTCCGACGGGGACCGGGGAGCTGTTTTTT.

The chain links TRBV4-1 to TRBJ2-7, with 7 positions matching TRBD1. This CDR3 has 16 residues. With V trimmed by 3 bases and J by 7 bases, 15 bases remained unmatched. The germline V gene encodes CDR1 MGHRA and CDR2 YSYEKL. The CDR3 DNA follows: TGCGCCAGCAGCCAGGAACAGGGGTATGGATTTGGGGAGCAGTACTTC. Translation: CASSQEQGYGFGEQYF.

This clonotype was picked up many times. The J gene is TRBJ2-3, the V gene TRBV14; 12 bases are shared with TRBD2. Germline CDR1 is SGHDN and CDR2 is FVKESK. V shed 4 bases, J shed 5 bases, and the junction held 13 bases outside the gene matches. CDR3 length equals 18 residues. In nucleotides, the CDR3 is TGTGCCAGCAGCCGAGGACTAGCGGGGATCAGGACACGAGATACGCAGTATTTT. Its translation is CASSRGLAGIRTRDTQYF.

This clonotype was picked up a small number of times. The rearrangement uses TRBV6-5 and TRBJ2-7; 7 bases match TRBD1. Per the germline V gene, CDR1 is MNHEY and CDR2 is SVGAGI. Trimming took 4 bases from V and 0 from J; bases not matched to a gene: 3. CDR3 length: 14 residues. In DNA form, the CDR3 reads TGTGCCAGCAGTTTCGGGACAGTCTCCTACGAGCAGTACTTC. This gives the protein CASSFGTVSYEQYF.

This clonotype was counted many times. This sequence joins TRBV7-2 and TRBJ1-1; D uncertain. V shed 5 bases and J shed 5 bases, with 12 bases lying between them. CDR1 SGHTA and CDR2 FQGNSA come from the germline V gene. The CDR3 is 13 amino acids. CDR3 in amino acids: CASSPRGGTEAFF. Here the CDR3 DNA reads TGTGCCAGCAGCCCTCGCGGAGGGACTGAAGCTTTCTTT.

This rearrangement joins TRBV6-6 to TRBJ1-5; D is unclear. The V gene lost 10 bases and the J gene lost 4 bases, with 11 bases spanning the gap. The CDR3 loop spans 12 amino acids. From germline, CDR1 is MNHNY and CDR2 SVGAGI (reference sequence). CDR3 in DNA: TGTGCCACCCAAGATCCTAATCAGCCCCAGCATTTT. Amino acid sequence: CATQDPNQPQHF.

This clonotype was recorded a few times. This chain links TRBV5-1 with TRBJ2-1, with 9 bases lining up with TRBD1. The CDR3 spans 15 residues. Germline V lookup: CDR1 SGHRS, CDR2 YFSETQ. V shed 2 bases and J 10 bases; nucleotides not matched to a gene: 10. This chain's CDR3 is CASSFGTGIPIEQFF. In DNA form, the CDR3 reads TGCGCCAGCAGCTTTGGGACAGGGATACCAATCGAGCAGTTCTTC.

This clonotype was counted at least ten times. The chain employs TRBV4-1 and TRBJ2-4; D uncertain. Per the germline V gene, CDR1 is MGHRA and CDR2 is YSYEKL. The CDR3 has 13 residues. The ends were cut back, 0 bases at V and 6 bases at J, with 6 bases in the middle. The chain's CDR3 is CASSQEQRNIQYF. CDR3 DNA: TGCGCCAGCAGCCAAGAACAGAGAAACATTCAGTACTTC.

This clonotype showed up many times. The chain joins TRBV5-1 to TRBJ2-5; tentatively, D is TRBD1 or TRBD2 (5 bases each). This CDR3 comprises 15 residues. The germline V gene has CDR1 SGHRS and CDR2 YFSETQ. Trimming removed 3 bases at V and 1 base at J, with 13 bases between. This CDR3 is CASSYSTGGQETQYF. The DNA for the CDR3 is TGCGCCAGCAGCTATTCAACAGGAGGCCAAGAGACCCAGTACTTC.

V and J are TRBV5-6 and TRBJ2-7; TRBD2 aligns across 12 bases. CDR1 is SGHDT and CDR2 is YYEEEE in the germline V gene. With 4 bases clipped from V and 3 bases from J, the junction kept 8 bases outside the gene matches. This CDR3 has 16 amino acids. CDR3 bases: TGTGCCAGCAGCGCTCCGGGACTAGCGGGTCTCTACGAGCAGTACTTC. Encoded protein: CASSAPGLAGLYEQYF.

This clonotype was picked up one time. The chain links TRBV30 to TRBJ2-5, with unresolved D. The CDR3 spans 11 residues. Germline lookup yields CDR1 GTSNPN and CDR2 SVGIG (reference sequence). Between the trimmed V and J ends, which lost 2 bases and 10 bases, there was a span of 11 bases. The CDR3 spells CAWSRRAYQYF. CDR3 sequence (DNA): TGTGCCTGGAGTCGTCGGGCCTACCAGTACTTC.

The rearrangement links TRBV3-1 to TRBJ2-1, with 10 bases aligning to TRBD2. V shed 1 base, J shed 0 bases, and the junction held 6 bases outside the gene matches. CDR3 length: 18 residues. From germline, CDR1 is LGHDT and CDR2 YNNKEL (reference sequence). For the CDR3, the DNA is TGTGCCAGCAGCCAAGCTAAGCGGGGGGGTAACTCCTACAATGAGCAGTTCTTC. Its translation: CASSQAKRGGNSYNEQFF.